Presented here are 26 T cell receptor beta chains from one specimen sequenced in a study of T cell repertoires in cytomegalovirus infection (dated by TCRdb to between 2018 and 2021). The label giving this sample's treatment or condition can be read as: in vitro stimulation with specific CMV peptide epitopes to enrich CMV-specific T cells. Their target antigens are unknown. Sequencing relied on an Illumina HiSeq 1500. The public reads were quality trimmed at Q25 with fastp and then assembled into clones with MiXCR by TCRdb, keeping productive beta chains. All rows with the same CDR3 protein become a single entry with the most common DNA and genes. Within this sample are about 52,000 distinct CDR3 sequences, with around 19% of them counted one time only. Of the sample, just under 80% falls within the top ten clones. The source was CD8+ T cells from cultured PBMCs, collected from culture after CMV antigen stimulation. The receptor source for this set is a human donor in good health (CMV status not recorded). Some clones in this sample may be carry-over from other donors' samples.

This clonotype was found a few times. The chain joins TRBV28 to TRBJ1-1, with D perhaps matching TRBD1 (5 bases). Germline V gene sequence: CDR1 MDHEN, CDR2 SYDVKM. The CDR3 totals 13 residues. V shed 6 bases and J shed 7 bases, with 15 bases lying between them. The CDR3 loop is CASRRVDSLEAFF. CDR3 DNA: TGTGCCAGCAGACGGGTCGACAGCCTTGAAGCTTTCTTT.

With respect to this clonotype: One end of the junction does not line up with germline, which may come from a read error. The chain carries TRBV6-1 and TRBJ2-2; D is tentatively TRBD1 or TRBD2 (6 bases each). CDR1 and CDR2 (germline): MNHNS, SASEGT. This CDR3 region has 13 residues. The CDR3 DNA reads TGTGCCAGCAATCCAAGGGGGGCCGGGGAGCTGTATTTT. The encoded protein is CASNPRGAGELYF.

The V call is TRBV7-2, the J call TRBJ1-6, with D possibly matching TRBD1 (5 bases). The CDR3 contains 17 residues. V lost 5 bases to trimming and J lost 5 bases, with 19 bases between them. The germline gives CDR1 SGHTA, CDR2 FQGNSA. CDR3 residues: CASSEMARVGDNSPLHF. In DNA form, the CDR3 reads TGTGCCAGCAGCGAAATGGCCAGGGTCGGTGATAATTCACCCCTCCACTTT.

The chain has TRBV14 and TRBJ2-7; D not resolved. The CDR3 consists of 13 residues. V was pared by 8 bases and J by 3 bases, with 14 bases between. Germline V gene sequence: CDR1 SGHDN, CDR2 FVKESK. This CDR3 reads CASRDGRNYEQYF. The CDR3 DNA reads TGTGCCAGCCGAGATGGACGGAACTACGAGCAGTACTTC.

The gene calls are TRBV7-8 and TRBJ2-2, with D perhaps TRBD1 (6 bases). Per germline, CDR1 SGHVS and CDR2 FQNEAQ. Trimming pared 3 bases from V and 1 base from J, leaving 9 bases between. The CDR3 consists of 15 residues. For the CDR3, the DNA is TGTGCCAGCAGCTTCCGACAGGAGAACACCGGGGAGCTGTTTTTT. Translating gives CASSFRQENTGELFF.

This clonotype was found a few times. V gene TRBV7-9 combines with J gene TRBJ2-3, with D perhaps matching TRBD1 (5 bases). The CDR3 has 17 amino acids. CDR1 and CDR2 (germline): SEHNR, FQNEAQ (reference sequence). Trimming removed 4 bases at V and 0 bases at J, with 17 bases between. Here the CDR3 reads CASSSRQNLDSTDTQYF. CDR3 DNA: TGTGCCAGCAGCTCCCGACAGAACCTGGATAGCACAGATACGCAGTATTTT.

The chain links TRBV10-2 to TRBJ2-2; no clear D gene. The CDR3 is 12 amino acids. Trimming took 2 bases from V and 9 from J, leaving 7 bases between them. The germline V gene has CDR1 WSHSY and CDR2 SAAADI. The CDR3, as DNA: TGCGCCAGCAGTGAGGTGGGGTGGGAGCTGTTTTTT. This sequence encodes CASSEVGWELFF.

The chain carries TRBV4-3 and TRBJ1-6; a weak D match, TRBD1 (5 bases). CDR3 size: 18 residues. Germline V CDR1 and CDR2: LGHNA, YSLEER. V shed 0 bases and J shed 0 bases, with 12 bases lying between them. CDR3 coding DNA: TGCGCCAGCAGCCAAGATTGGGACGTTAGCTCCTATAATTCACCCCTCCACTTT. It encodes CASSQDWDVSSYNSPLHF.

This clonotype was seen a handful of times. The chain joins TRBV5-6 to TRBJ2-5; no firm D call. CDR3 length: 16 residues. Germline CDR1 SGHDT, CDR2 YYEEEE. Trimming pared 1 base from V and 4 bases from J, leaving 17 bases between. The CDR3 region is CASSLSPFGKGETQYF. CDR3 bases: TGTGCCAGCAGCTTGAGTCCGTTTGGGAAAGGAGAGACCCAGTACTTC.

This clonotype was counted a few times. The chain employs TRBV7-8 and TRBJ2-4; 7 bases align to TRBD1. CDR1 is SGHVS and CDR2 is FQNEAQ in the germline V gene. The V segment lost 1 base and the J segment 7 bases; nucleotides outside the gene matches: 4. The CDR3 extends over 14 amino acids. CDR3 in amino acids: CASSLEGARNIQYF. The CDR3 DNA is TGTGCCAGCAGCTTAGAGGGGGCAAGGAACATTCAGTACTTC.

This chain links TRBV7-2 with TRBJ1-1; no firm D call. V shed 5 bases and J shed 0 bases, with 7 bases lying between them. CDR1 SGHTA and CDR2 FQGNSA come from the germline V gene. The CDR3 extends over 13 amino acids. The DNA for the CDR3 is TGTGCCAGCAGCGAGGGAATGAACACTGAAGCTTTCTTT. This sequence encodes CASSEGMNTEAFF.

This clonotype was recorded a few times. The V call is TRBV20-1, the J call TRBJ2-1; possibly TRBD1 for D (5 bases). Germline values: CDR1 DFQATT, CDR2 SNEGSKA (reference sequence). The CDR3 runs to 13 residues. V lost 3 bases and J lost 4, with 10 bases in between. CDR3 DNA: TGCAGTGCTAGGGGGCGGTTGTACAATGAGCAGTTCTTC. Protein sequence: CSARGRLYNEQFF.

The J gene is TRBJ1-4, the V gene TRBV4-1; unclear D gene. The germline CDR1 and CDR2 sequences are MGHRA and YSYEKL. V lost 0 bases and J 8 bases, leaving 25 bases between the germline ends. The length of the CDR3 is 19 residues. The CDR3 bases are TGCGCCAGCAGCCAAGATGTGAACAGCCAAGACCCCCTCCGGGAAAAACTGTTTTTT. Residues: CASSQDVNSQDPLREKLFF.

This clonotype was counted only a few times. V gene TRBV6-5 combines with J gene TRBJ2-1, with 10 bases aligning to TRBD2. The CDR3 totals 17 residues. V was clipped by 4 bases and J by 2 bases; unmatched bases: 8. CDR1 is MNHEY, CDR2 SVGAGI, per germline. The CDR3 loop is CASSSTGLAVPYNEQFF. The CDR3 DNA is TGTGCCAGCAGTTCTACCGGACTAGCGGTCCCCTACAATGAGCAGTTCTTC.

The chain employs TRBV7-2 and TRBJ2-5, with D tentatively TRBD2 (5 bases). V gave up 0 bases and J gave up 9 bases, with 20 bases separating them. In germline, CDR1 is SGHTA, CDR2 FQGNSA. The length of the CDR3 is 16 residues. CDR3 residues: CASSLAGVWWSGAQYF. The CDR3 DNA sequence: TGTGCCAGCAGCTTAGCGGGAGTATGGTGGAGTGGGGCCCAGTACTTC.

This sequence joins TRBV4-1 and TRBJ1-4; tentative D call: TRBD1 (5 bases). The germline V gene has CDR1 MGHRA and CDR2 YSYEKL. The CDR3 has 15 residues. The germline V and J ends were trimmed by 7 bases and 5 bases, with 17 bases remaining between them. This CDR3 reads CASTTRERGNEKLFF. The CDR3 DNA reads as TGCGCCAGCACCACAAGGGAACGGGGGAATGAAAAACTGTTTTTT.

This chain joins TRBV6-1 and TRBJ1-5; the D gene is possibly TRBD1 (6 bases). Germline CDR1 and CDR2: MNHNS and SASEGT. The V gene lost 11 bases and the J gene lost 0 bases, with 14 bases spanning the gap. CDR3 size: 14 residues. The CDR3 coding sequence is TGTGCCTCCGGTGCAGGGGCTAGCAATCAGCCCCAGCATTTT. It yields the protein CASGAGASNQPQHF.

The chain is built from TRBV10-3 and TRBJ2-5; 8 bases line up with TRBD1. Trimming at V came to 6 bases and at J to 4 bases, leaving 10 bases not matched to a gene. The V gene's germline CDR1 is ENHRY and CDR2 SYGVKD. The CDR3 runs to 15 residues. The CDR3 sequence is CAIRRTGGPLETQYF. The CDR3 coding sequence is TGTGCCATCAGGAGAACAGGGGGTCCCTTAGAGACCCAGTACTTC.

The chain uses TRBV11-2 and TRBJ2-5; D ambiguous. The CDR3 loop spans 17 amino acids. The germline V gene encodes CDR1 SGHAT and CDR2 FQNNGV. Trimming pared 0 bases from V and 0 bases from J, leaving 14 bases between. The CDR3 DNA reads as TGTGCCAGCAGCTTAGAAGGGTCCGGCATATACCAAGAGACCCAGTACTTC. Its translation is CASSLEGSGIYQETQYF. Full variable domain (outside the CDR3, taken from reference TRBV11-2 and TRBJ2-5): EAGVAQSPRYKIIEKRQSVAFWCNPISGHATLYWYQQILGQGPKLLIQFQNNGVVDDSQLPKDRFSAERLKGVDSTLKIQPAKLEDSAVYLCASSLEGSGIYQETQYFGPGTRLLVL.

This clonotype has only a few counts. J is TRBJ2-3 and V is TRBV12-3 or TRBV12-4; 10 positions agree with TRBD1. There are 16 residues in the CDR3. V was clipped by 5 bases and J by 5 bases; unmatched bases: 10. The CDR3 region is CASSPSGTGDRDTQYF. CDR3 nucleotides: TGTGCCAGCAGTCCCTCCGGGACAGGGGATCGAGATACGCAGTATTTT.

The gene calls are TRBV18 and TRBJ1-1; D unresolved. The V end was cut by 1 base, the J end by 8 bases, with 11 bases between. The CDR3 is 13 residues long. The germline V gene encodes CDR1 KGHSH and CDR2 LQKENI. The CDR3 region has the DNA TGTGCCAGCTCACCACAGGCCTCACGAGAAGCTTTCTTT. As protein: CASSPQASREAFF.

This clonotype was found a few times. The chain recombines TRBV7-2 with TRBJ2-5; 8 bases are a match to TRBD1. The trim removed 4 bases at V and 11 bases at J, leaving 12 bases unmatched. This CDR3 has 14 residues. The germline V gene encodes CDR1 SGHTA and CDR2 FQGNSA. The CDR3 bases are TGTGCCAGCAGCTCCCGGGACAGGACCTCATATCAGTACTTC. Its translation is CASSSRDRTSYQYF.

The chain is built from TRBV4-1 and TRBJ2-7; unclear D gene. Per the germline V gene, CDR1 is MGHRA and CDR2 is YSYEKL. CDR3 length: 14 residues. The V gene lost 1 base and the J gene lost 2 bases, with 9 bases spanning the gap. The CDR3 loop reads CASSQAHTPYEQYF. The CDR3 nucleotides read TGCGCCAGCAGCCAAGCCCACACCCCCTACGAGCAGTACTTC.

V and J are TRBV10-3 and TRBJ1-2; the match to TRBD1 covers 8 bases. Germline values: CDR1 ENHRY, CDR2 SYGVKD. After removal of 0 bases from V and 6 bases from J, the junction contained 6 bases not matched to a gene. This CDR3 region has 15 residues. CDR3 region: CAISESDRGVDGYTF. CDR3 nucleotides: TGTGCCATCAGTGAGTCTGACAGGGGTGTGGATGGCTACACCTTC.

This clonotype occurred a few times. The chain has TRBV5-8 and TRBJ2-7, with TRBD1 matching 9 bases. V lost 2 bases to trimming and J lost 3 bases; unmatched junction nucleotides: 6. Germline V gene lookup returns CDR1 SGHTS and CDR2 YDEGEE. This CDR3 is 15 amino acids long. The CDR3 region is CASSFRDREIYEQYF. For the CDR3, the DNA is TGTGCCAGCAGCTTCCGGGACAGGGAGATCTACGAGCAGTACTTC.

This chain links TRBV6-5 with TRBJ2-2; 7 nucleotides agree with TRBD1. This CDR3 has 16 amino acids. Trimming cost V 6 bases and J 1 base; bases outside gene matches: 8. Germline CDR1 is MNHEY and CDR2 is SVGAGI. The DNA for the CDR3 is TGTGCCAGCAGCCGAACTCGGACAGGGAACACCGGGGAGCTGTTTTTT. Translation: CASSRTRTGNTGELFF.